This T cell receptor (beta chain) originates from a study of monozygotic twins with inflammatory bowel disease. The germline V gene encodes CDR1 SEHNR and CDR2 FQNEAQ (reference sequence). This CDR3 is built from 15 residues. Following a re-call of the 5' RACE reads, TCRdb has one entry per CDR3 protein and lacks DNA. Here the sample table reports approximately 420,000 distinct CDR3 sequences. The sequenced material came from blood. This chain uses TRBV7-9 with TRBJ2-7. This receptor was identified in a human donor with ulcerative colitis or Crohn's disease, or a healthy co-twin of an affected twin (not recorded which). The CDR3 sequence is CASSSQREASYEQYF.